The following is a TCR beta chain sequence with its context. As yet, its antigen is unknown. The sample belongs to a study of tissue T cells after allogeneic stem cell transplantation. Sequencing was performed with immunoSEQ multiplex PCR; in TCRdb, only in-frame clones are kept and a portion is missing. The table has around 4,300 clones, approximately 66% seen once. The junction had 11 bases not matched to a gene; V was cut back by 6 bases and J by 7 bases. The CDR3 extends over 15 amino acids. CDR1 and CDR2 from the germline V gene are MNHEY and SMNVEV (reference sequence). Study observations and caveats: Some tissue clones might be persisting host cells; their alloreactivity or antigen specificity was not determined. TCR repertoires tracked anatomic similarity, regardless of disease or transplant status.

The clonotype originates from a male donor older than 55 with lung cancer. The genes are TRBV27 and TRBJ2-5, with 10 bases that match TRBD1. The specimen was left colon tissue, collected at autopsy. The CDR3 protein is CASRTSGTGVRTQYF. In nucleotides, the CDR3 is TGTGCCAGCAGGACCTCCGGGACAGGGGTGCGGACCCAGTACTTC.